This TCR beta chain was obtained from a study of OX40 agonist ivuxolimab in advanced cancers. Study-level information: Patients with hepatocellular carcinoma, melanoma, renal cell or head and neck cancer made up the dose-escalation patients. Study-wide results and caveats: The work left the antigen specificity of expanded peripheral T cells undetermined.

The CDR3 covers 15 residues. Germline loops: CDR1 SGHRS, CDR2 YFSETQ. V lost 6 bases, J lost 4 bases, and 6 bases stayed unmatched. As concerns this clone: The target antigen is unknown.

Autoimmune disease history or systemic immunosuppression was exclusionary. Baseline was the first blood sampling point, followed by cycle 4 day 1 and cycle 7 day 1. Generated by immunoSEQ multiplex PCR, the TCRdb table keeps only in-frame clones and is missing some. The repertoire has about 77,000 clones, 83% of them found once; the top ten carry about 0.8%. Source: CD4+ or CD8+ T cells sorted from blood, taken in a trial of the OX40 agonist ivuxolimab. The sequence was obtained from an adult with an advanced solid tumor such as melanoma, head and neck, liver or kidney cancer. The genes are TRBV5-1 and TRBJ2-5; 13 positions agree with TRBD2. The CDR3, as DNA: TGCGCCAGCACCACGACTAGCGGGGGGATAGAGACCCAGTACTTC. As protein: CASTTTSGGIETQYF.